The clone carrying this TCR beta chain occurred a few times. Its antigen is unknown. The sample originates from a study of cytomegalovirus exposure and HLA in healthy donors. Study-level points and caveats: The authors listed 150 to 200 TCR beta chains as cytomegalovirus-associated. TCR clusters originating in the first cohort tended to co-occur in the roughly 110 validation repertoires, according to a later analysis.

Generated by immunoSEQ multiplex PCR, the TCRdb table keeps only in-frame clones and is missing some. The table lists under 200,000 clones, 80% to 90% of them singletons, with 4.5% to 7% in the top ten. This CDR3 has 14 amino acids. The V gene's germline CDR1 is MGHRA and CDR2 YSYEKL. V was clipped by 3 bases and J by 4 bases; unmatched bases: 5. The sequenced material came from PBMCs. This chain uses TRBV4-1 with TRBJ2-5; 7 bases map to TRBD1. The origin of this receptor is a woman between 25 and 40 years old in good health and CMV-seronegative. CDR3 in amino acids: CASSHPDRLETQYF. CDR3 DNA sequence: TGCGCCAGCAGCCACCCGGACAGGCTAGAGACCCAGTACTTC.